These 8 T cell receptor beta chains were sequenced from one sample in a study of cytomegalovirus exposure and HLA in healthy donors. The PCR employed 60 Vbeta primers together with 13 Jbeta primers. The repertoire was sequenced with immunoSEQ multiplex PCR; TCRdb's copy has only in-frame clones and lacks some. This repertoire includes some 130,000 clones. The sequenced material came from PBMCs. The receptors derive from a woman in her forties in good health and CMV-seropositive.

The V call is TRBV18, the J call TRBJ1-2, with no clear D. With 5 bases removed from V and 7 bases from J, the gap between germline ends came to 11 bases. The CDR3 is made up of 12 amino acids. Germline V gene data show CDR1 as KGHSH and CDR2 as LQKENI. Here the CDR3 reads CASSNQDPGYTF. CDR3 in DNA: TGTGCCAGCTCAAACCAGGATCCTGGCTACACCTTC.

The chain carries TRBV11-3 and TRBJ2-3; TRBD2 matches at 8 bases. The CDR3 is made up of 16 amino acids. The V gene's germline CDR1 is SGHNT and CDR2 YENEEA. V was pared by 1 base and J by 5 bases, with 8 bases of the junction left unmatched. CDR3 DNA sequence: TGTGCCAGCAGCTTAGGACGGGAGGGCCGGGTAGATACGCAGTATTTT. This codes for CASSLGREGRVDTQYF. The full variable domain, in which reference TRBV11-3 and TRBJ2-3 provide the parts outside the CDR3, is EAGVVQSPRYKIIEKKQPVAFWCNPISGHNTLYWYLQNLGQGPELLIRYENEEAVDDSQLPKDRFSAERLKGVDSTLKIQPAELGDSAVYLCASSLGREGRVDTQYFGPGTRLTVL.

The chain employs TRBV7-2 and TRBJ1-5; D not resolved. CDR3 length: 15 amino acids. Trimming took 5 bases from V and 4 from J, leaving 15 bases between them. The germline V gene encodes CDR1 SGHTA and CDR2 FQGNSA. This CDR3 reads CASSPARGSNQPQHF. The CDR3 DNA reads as TGTGCCAGCAGCCCAGCACGGGGAAGTAATCAGCCCCAGCATTTT.

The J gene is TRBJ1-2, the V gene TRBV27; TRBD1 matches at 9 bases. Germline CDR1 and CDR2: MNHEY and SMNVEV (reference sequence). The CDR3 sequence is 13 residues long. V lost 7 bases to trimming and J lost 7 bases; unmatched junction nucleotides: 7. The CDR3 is CASKAQDRGGYTF. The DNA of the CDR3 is TGTGCCAGCAAGGCCCAGGACAGGGGTGGCTACACCTTC.

The CDR3 DNA reads as TGTGCCAGCAGTTACCGCAGGGAAGCCTACGAGCAGTACTTC. This translates into CASSYRREAYEQYF. The rearrangement joins TRBV6-5 to TRBJ2-5; possible D gene TRBD1, 5 bases. The J call could be wrong; TRBJ2-7 is a better fit for the DNA end. The CDR3 has 14 residues. Germline lookup yields CDR1 MNHEY and CDR2 SVGAGI.

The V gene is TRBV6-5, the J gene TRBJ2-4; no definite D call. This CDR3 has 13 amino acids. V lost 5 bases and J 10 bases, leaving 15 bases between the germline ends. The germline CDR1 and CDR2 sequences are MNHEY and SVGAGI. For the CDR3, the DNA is TGTGCCAGCAGTCCTGACTTATCAAGGATTCAGTACTTC. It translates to CASSPDLSRIQYF.

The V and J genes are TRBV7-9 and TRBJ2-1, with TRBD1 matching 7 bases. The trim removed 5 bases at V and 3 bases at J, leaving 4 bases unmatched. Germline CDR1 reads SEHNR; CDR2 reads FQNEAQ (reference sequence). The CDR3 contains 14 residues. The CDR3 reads CASSTRQGYNEQFF. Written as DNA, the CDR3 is TGTGCCAGCAGCACGCGACAGGGCTACAATGAGCAGTTCTTC.

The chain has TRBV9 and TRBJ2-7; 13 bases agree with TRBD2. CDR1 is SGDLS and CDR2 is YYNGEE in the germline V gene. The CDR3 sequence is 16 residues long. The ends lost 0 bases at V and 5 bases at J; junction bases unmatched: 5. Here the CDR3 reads CASSVEKGTSGNEQYF. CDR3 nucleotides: TGTGCCAGCAGCGTAGAGAAAGGGACTAGCGGGAACGAGCAGTACTTC. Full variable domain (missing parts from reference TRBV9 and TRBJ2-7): DSGVTQTPKHLITATGQRVTLRCSPRSGDLSVYWYQQSLDQGLQFLIQYYNGEERAKGNILERFSAQQFPDLHSELNLSSLELGDSALYFCASSVEKGTSGNEQYFGPGTRLTVT.